The clone carrying this TCR beta chain is a singleton in its sample. Premalignant or tumor cells were enriched by macro-dissection after pathologic assessment. The data originate from a study of immune evolution from preneoplasia to lung adenocarcinoma. Looking at the study overall: HLA loss of heterozygosity: about 7% AIS, about 15% MIA, about 35% ADC, none AAH.

Trimming at V came to 4 bases and at J to 2 bases, leaving 5 bases not matched to a gene. The CDR3 loop spans 15 amino acids. Germline loops: CDR1 SGHRS, CDR2 YFSETQ. The method was immunoSEQ multiplex PCR; TCRdb's version includes in-frame clones alone and lacks a portion of them. The sample has around 10,000 clones; nearly 90% are singletons. Sequenced input: FFPE invasive lung adenocarcinoma tissue. The chain uses TRBV5-1 and TRBJ2-1, with 8 positions matching TRBD1. This receptor was taken from a person between 65 and 80 years old with invasive lung adenocarcinoma. The CDR3 here is CASSPDRGTYNEQFF. CDR3 DNA sequence: TGCGCCAGCAGCCCAGACAGGGGCACCTACAATGAGCAGTTCTTC.